This T cell receptor (beta chain) was recovered during a study of T cells after yellow fever vaccination. Study-wide results and limits: The secondary response showed a weaker magnitude and a faster peak, day 5 versus 15.

5'RACE template switching added a universal primer site and UMIs to TCR cDNA. TCRdb used MiXCR to reprocess the 5' RACE reads, holding one entry per CDR3 protein. In the table there are roughly 120,000 distinct CDR3 sequences, around 7.4% of which are singletons. This clonotype was detected many times. Its specificity is not known. This sequence originates from a man between 18 and 35 years old who received the YFV17D yellow fever vaccine. The starting material was CD4+ T cells sorted from PBMCs, obtained 10 days after the first yellow fever vaccination.

DNA of the CDR3: TGCGCCAGCAAGAGGGGGCCTCAAGCTAACTATGGCTACACCTTC. This gives the protein CASKRGPQANYGYTF. V and J are TRBV10-2 and TRBJ1-2; 7 bases align to TRBD1. The germline V gene has CDR1 WSHSY and CDR2 SAAADI. This CDR3 comprises 15 residues. V lost 7 bases, J lost 0 bases, and 8 bases stayed unmatched.